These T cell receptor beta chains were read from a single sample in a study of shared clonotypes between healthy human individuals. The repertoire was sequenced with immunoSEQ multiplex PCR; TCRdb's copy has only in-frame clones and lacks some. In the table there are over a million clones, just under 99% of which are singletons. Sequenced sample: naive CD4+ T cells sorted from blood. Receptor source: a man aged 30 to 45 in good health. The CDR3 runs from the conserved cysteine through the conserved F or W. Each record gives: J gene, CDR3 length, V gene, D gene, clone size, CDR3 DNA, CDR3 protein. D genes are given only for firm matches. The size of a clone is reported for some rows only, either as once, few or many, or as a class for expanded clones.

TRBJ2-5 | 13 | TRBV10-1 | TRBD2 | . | TGCGCCAGCAGTGATGCGGGAGGCGAGACCCAGTACTTC | CASSDAGGETQYF
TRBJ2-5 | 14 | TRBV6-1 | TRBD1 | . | TGTGCCAGCAGAGGACAGGGTTTGGAAGAGACCCAGTACTTC | CASRGQGLEETQYF
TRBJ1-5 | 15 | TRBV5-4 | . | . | TGTGCCAGCAGCCGGGATGGGAATAGCAATCAGCCCCAGCATTTT | CASSRDGNSNQPQHF
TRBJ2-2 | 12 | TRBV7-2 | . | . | TGTGCCAGCAGCGGGGTTGCCGGGGAGCTGTTTTTT | CASSGVAGELFF
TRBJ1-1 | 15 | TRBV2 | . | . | TGTGCCAGCAGTGAAGTTGGGGGAATGGGCACTGAAGCTTTCTTT | CASSEVGGMGTEAFF
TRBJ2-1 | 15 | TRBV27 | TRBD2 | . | TGTGCCAGCAGTTCCAGACTAGCGGGACGGAATGAGCAGTTCTTC | CASSSRLAGRNEQFF
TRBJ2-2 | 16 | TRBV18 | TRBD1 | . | TGTGCCAGCTCACCCTTGACAGGGACGAACACCGGGGAGCTGTTTTTT | CASSPLTGTNTGELFF
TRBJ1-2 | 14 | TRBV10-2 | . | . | TGCGCCACCCACCAAGGGCTTCGGGACTATGGCTACACCTTC | CATHQGLRDYGYTF
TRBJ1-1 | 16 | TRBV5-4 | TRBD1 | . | TGTGCCAGCAGCTTTGGACCGGGACAGTTGAACACTGAAGCTTTCTTT | CASSFGPGQLNTEAFF
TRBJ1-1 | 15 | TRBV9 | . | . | TGTGCCAGCAGCCCAGTCGTTGGGGTCGGCACTGAAGCTTTCTTT | CASSPVVGVGTEAFF
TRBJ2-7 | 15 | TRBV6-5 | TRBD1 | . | TGTGCCAGCAGTTACACCGGGACAGGGAGTTTGGAGCAGTACTTC | CASSYTGTGSLEQYF
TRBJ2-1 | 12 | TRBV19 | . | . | TGTGCCAGTAGTATAGGCCTGGCTCTCATGTTCTTC | CASSIGLALMFF
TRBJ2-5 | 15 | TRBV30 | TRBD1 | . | TGTGCCTGGAGTCTCCGGACAGGGGGAGGTGAGACCCAGTACTTC | CAWSLRTGGGETQYF
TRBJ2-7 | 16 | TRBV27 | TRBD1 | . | TGTGCCAGCAGAAAACCGGGACAGGGGGCTTCCTACGAGCAGTACTTC | CASRKPGQGASYEQYF
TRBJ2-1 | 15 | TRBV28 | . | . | TGTGCCAGCAGCCCTTGGGGGGCTTCCTACAATGAGCAGTTCTTC | CASSPWGASYNEQFF
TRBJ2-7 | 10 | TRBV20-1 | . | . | TGCAGTGCCACCCAAGACGAGCAGTACTTC | CSATQDEQYF
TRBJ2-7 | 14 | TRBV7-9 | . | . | TGTGCCAGCAGCTTAATCGGGACTTGGGGCGAGCAGTACTTC | CASSLIGTWGEQYF
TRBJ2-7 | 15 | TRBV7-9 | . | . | TGTGCCAGCAGTTACGGTTTGGGCAGCTCCTACGAGCAGTACTTC | CASSYGLGSSYEQYF
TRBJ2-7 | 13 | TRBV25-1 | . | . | TGTGCCAGCTCTAGGGGCAGGGACTACGAGCAGTACTTC | CASSRGRDYEQYF
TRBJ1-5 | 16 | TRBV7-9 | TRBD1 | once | TGTGCCAGCAGCTTAAATACAGGGGGCCGACATCAGCCCCAGCATTTT | CASSLNTGGRHQPQHF
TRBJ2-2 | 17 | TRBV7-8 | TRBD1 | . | TGTGCCAGCAGCAACCGCAGGGACAGGGTGGACACCGGGGAGCTGTTTTTT | CASSNRRDRVDTGELFF
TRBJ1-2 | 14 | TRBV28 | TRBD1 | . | TGTGCCAGCAGGGTACAGGGGGCCGGGTATGGCTACACCTTC | CASRVQGAGYGYTF
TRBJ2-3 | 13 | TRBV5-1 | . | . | TGCGCCAGCAGCTTGGTCTCGCAGGATACGCAGTATTTT | CASSLVSQDTQYF
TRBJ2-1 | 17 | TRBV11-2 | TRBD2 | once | TGTGCCAGCAGCCCCATCAACCGGGGACTAGGGTACAATGAGCAGTTCTTC | CASSPINRGLGYNEQFF
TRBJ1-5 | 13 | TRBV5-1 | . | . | TGCGCCAGCAGCTTGACGGGACACTTCCCCCAGCATTTT | CASSLTGHFPQHF
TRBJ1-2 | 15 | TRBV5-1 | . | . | TGCGCCAGCAGCCCTCGGACAGCTAATAACTATGGCTACACCTTC | CASSPRTANNYGYTF
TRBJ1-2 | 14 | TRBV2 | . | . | TGTGCCAGCAGTCGACAGGTGGGGGCCTATGGCTACACCTTC | CASSRQVGAYGYTF
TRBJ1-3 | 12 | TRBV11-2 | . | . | TGTGCCAGCAGCCTGGGGGGAAACACCATATATTTT | CASSLGGNTIYF
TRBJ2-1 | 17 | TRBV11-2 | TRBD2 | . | TGTGCCAGCAGCTTAGAACCAGCGGGAAGTATCAACAATGAGCAGTTCTTC | CASSLEPAGSINNEQFF
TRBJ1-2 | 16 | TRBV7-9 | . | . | TGTGCCAGCAGCTTAGCGTTAATAGAGCAAAACTATGGCTACACCTTC | CASSLALIEQNYGYTF
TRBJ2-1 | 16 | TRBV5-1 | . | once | TGCGCCAGCAGCTTGTTATCGGGGCGAATCGGCAATGAGCAGTTCTTC | CASSLLSGRIGNEQFF
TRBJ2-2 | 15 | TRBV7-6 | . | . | TGTGCCAGCAGCATAGCGCAGGGCCGGACCGGGGAGCTGTTTTTT | CASSIAQGRTGELFF
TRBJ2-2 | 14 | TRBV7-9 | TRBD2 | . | TGTGCCAGCAGCCAAAGCGGGAGCGCCGGGGAGCTGTTTTTT | CASSQSGSAGELFF
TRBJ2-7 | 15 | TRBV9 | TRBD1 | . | TGTGCCAGCAGCGTCGGGACAGGGTTCCTCCACGAGCAGTACTTC | CASSVGTGFLHEQYF
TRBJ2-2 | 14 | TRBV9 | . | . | TGTGCCAGCAGCGTATCAATGAACACCGGGGAGCTGTTTTTT | CASSVSMNTGELFF
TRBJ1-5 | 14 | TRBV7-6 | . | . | TGTGCCAGCAGCTTAGTGATGGGGCAGGCTGCCCAGCATTTT | CASSLVMGQAAQHF
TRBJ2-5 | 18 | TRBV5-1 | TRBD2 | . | TGCGCCAGCAGCCTTGGGACTAGCGGGAGGTCTAGTACAGAGACCCAGTACTTC | CASSLGTSGRSSTETQYF
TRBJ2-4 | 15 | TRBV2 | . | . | TGTGCCAGCAATTCCCAGGGAACAGCCAAAAACATTCAGTACTTC | CASNSQGTAKNIQYF
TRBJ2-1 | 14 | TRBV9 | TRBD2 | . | TGTGCCAGCAGCGTTACTAGCGGGAGTAATGAGCAGTTCTTC | CASSVTSGSNEQFF
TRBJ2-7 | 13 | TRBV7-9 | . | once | TGTGCCAGCAACCGGAGGCAATCCTACGAGCAGTACTTC | CASNRRQSYEQYF
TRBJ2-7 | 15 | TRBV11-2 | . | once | TGTGCCAGCAGCTTAGGACTGTCGAACTCCTACGAGCAGTACTTC | CASSLGLSNSYEQYF
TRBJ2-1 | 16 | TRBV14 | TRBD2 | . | TGTGCCAGCAGCCTACACGTAGCGGGAGGGGGCAATGAGCAGTTCTTC | CASSLHVAGGGNEQFF
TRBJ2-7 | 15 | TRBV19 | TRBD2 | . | TGTGCCAGTAGATCGAGTAGTAGCGGGAGTCTCGAGCAGTACTTC | CASRSSSSGSLEQYF
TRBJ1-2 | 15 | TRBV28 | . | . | TGTGCCAGCAGTTCCTCCAGCGAGGGCCTTTGGGGCTACACCTTC | CASSSSSEGLWGYTF
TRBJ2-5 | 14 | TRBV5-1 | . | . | TGCGCCAGCAGCGTTACAGGTTTTCAAGAGACCCAGTACTTC | CASSVTGFQETQYF
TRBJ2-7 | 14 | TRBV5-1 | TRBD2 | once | TGCGCCAGCAGCTTGATTAGCGGGAGCAACGAGCAGTACTTC | CASSLISGSNEQYF